The 23 T cell receptor beta chains listed next were all sequenced from one sample in a study of cytomegalovirus exposure and HLA in healthy donors. The PCR had 60 Vbeta and 13 Jbeta primers. Profiling relied on immunoSEQ multiplex PCR, and the TCRdb table lists in-frame clones only, not all of them. Of some 150,000 clones in the sample, about 65% are singletons; the top ten hold under 3.5%. The specimen was PBMCs. The source is a woman between 25 and 40 years old in good health and CMV-seronegative.

The chain links TRBV28 to TRBJ1-5, with 9 bases that match TRBD1. J was trimmed by 5 bases and V by 4 bases; bases with no gene match: 6. The CDR3 extends over 15 amino acids. Germline CDR1 reads MDHEN; CDR2 reads SYDVKM. The CDR3 DNA follows: TGTGCCAGCAGTTCTGGGACAGGGTATGATCAGCCCCAGCATTTT. It codes for CASSSGTGYDQPQHF. The entire variable domain, with the rest obtained from reference TRBV28 and TRBJ1-5, is as follows: DVKVTQSSRYLVKRTGEKVFLECVQDMDHENMFWYRQDPGLGLRLIYFSYDVKMKEKGDIPEGYSVSREKKERFSLILESASTNQTSMYLCASSSGTGYDQPQHFGDGTRLSIL.

The J gene is TRBJ2-1, the V gene TRBV5-1, with TRBD2 identical over 14 bases. Trimming took 6 bases from V and 6 from J; bases not matched to a gene: 2. Germline lookup yields CDR1 SGHRS and CDR2 YFSETQ. The CDR3 runs to 14 residues. CDR3 loop: CASIGLAGGNEQFF. In DNA, the CDR3 is TGCGCCAGCATCGGACTAGCGGGAGGCAATGAGCAGTTCTTC.

The rearrangement links TRBV27 to TRBJ2-5; the match to TRBD2 covers 9 bases. Germline-derived CDR1 and CDR2 are MNHEY and SMNVEV (reference sequence). The CDR3 has 15 residues. Trimming cost V 4 bases and J 11 bases; bases outside gene matches: 14. CDR3: CASSSLAGVSLSQYF. CDR3 in DNA: TGTGCCAGCAGTTCATTAGCGGGAGTTTCTCTCTCGCAGTACTTC.

The chain combines TRBV10-3 with TRBJ2-1; TRBD2 agrees at 13 bases. This CDR3 comprises 14 residues. J lost 7 bases, V lost 6 bases, and 3 bases had no gene match. Germline CDR1 is ENHRY and CDR2 is SYGVKD. The CDR3 nucleotides are TGTGCCATCAGGCCGGGACTAGCGGGAAATGAGCAGTTCTTC. It codes for CAIRPGLAGNEQFF.

The rearrangement uses TRBV4-2 and TRBJ1-4; 7 bases agree with TRBD1. CDR3 length equals 16 residues. Germline V lookup: CDR1 LGHNA, CDR2 YNFKEQ. V was clipped by 0 bases and J by 4 bases; unmatched bases: 5. The CDR3 here is CASSQELGTVNEKLFF. The CDR3, as DNA: TGTGCCAGCAGCCAAGAATTAGGGACAGTTAATGAAAAACTGTTTTTT.

CDR3 sequence (DNA): TGTGCCAGCAGTTTTCCCTGGGCTGGCTACACCTTC. It encodes CASSFPWAGYTF. The chain combines TRBV28 with TRBJ1-2; D is uncertain. The V gene lost 3 bases and the J gene lost 7 bases, with 9 bases spanning the gap. The CDR3 sequence is 12 residues long. Germline V gene sequence: CDR1 MDHEN, CDR2 SYDVKM.

This clone was seen once. The chain joins TRBV9 to TRBJ2-2; D remains ambiguous. V dropped 3 bases and J dropped 5 bases, with 5 bases sitting between them. Germline CDR1 and CDR2: SGDLS and YYNGEE. The CDR3 spans 12 residues. The CDR3, as DNA: TGTGCCAGCAGCGCCCAGACCGGGGAGCTGTTTTTT. It specifies CASSAQTGELFF.

J is TRBJ1-1 and V is TRBV19; D is unclear. The CDR3 has 14 residues. The V gene's germline CDR1 is LNHDA and CDR2 SQIVND (reference sequence). The V and J ends lost 6 bases and 0 bases respectively, with 11 bases between them. CDR3 sequence reads: CASSASLMNTEAFF. As DNA, the CDR3 is TGTGCCAGTAGCGCGAGCCTTATGAACACTGAAGCTTTCTTT.

The chain couples TRBV7-9 to TRBJ2-7, with 9 bases fitting TRBD1. The V and J ends lost 5 bases and 4 bases, in that order; junction bases with no gene match: 9. Germline loops: CDR1 SEHNR, CDR2 FQNEAQ (reference sequence). The CDR3 has 15 residues. The CDR3 bases are TGTGCCAGCAGCGCACCGGGACAGGGAGTATACGAGCAGTACTTC. Protein product: CASSAPGQGVYEQYF. Drawing the rest from reference TRBV7-9 and TRBJ2-7, the complete variable domain is DTGVSQNPRHKITKRGQNVTFRCDPISEHNRLYWYRQTLGQGPEFLTYFQNEAQLEKSRLLSDRFSAERPKGSFSTLEIQRTEQGDSAMYLCASSAPGQGVYEQYFGPGTRLTVT.

The V gene is TRBV7-2, the J gene TRBJ1-5; the match to TRBD1 covers 7 bases. Germline V CDR1 and CDR2: SGHTA, FQGNSA. The V gene end was trimmed by 4 bases and the J gene end by 2 bases; junction bases not matched to a gene: 2. The CDR3 runs 14 residues. The CDR3 reads CASSYQGGNQPQHF. Here the CDR3 DNA reads TGTGCCAGCAGCTACCAGGGGGGCAATCAGCCCCAGCATTTT.

This clone has just a few counts. The genes are TRBV18 and TRBJ1-1, with D perhaps matching TRBD1 (6 bases). CDR1 KGHSH and CDR2 LQKENI come from the germline V gene. V gave up 5 bases and J gave up 6 bases, with 10 bases separating them. The CDR3 contains 12 residues. The DNA for the CDR3 is TGTGCCAGCTCAGCAAGACAGGCTGAAGCTTTCTTT. This sequence encodes CASSARQAEAFF.

The gene calls are TRBV4-3 and TRBJ2-2, with no clear D. This CDR3 spans 14 amino acids. V dropped 4 bases and J dropped 5 bases, with 11 bases sitting between them. Looked up from germline, CDR1 is LGHNA and CDR2 is YSLEER. The CDR3 nucleotides read TGCGCCAGCAGCCCAAACGAGGAGACCGGGGAGCTGTTTTTT. Translated: CASSPNEETGELFF.

This clone appeared a few times. V gene TRBV28 combines with J gene TRBJ2-7; D possibly corresponds to TRBD1 (6 bases). The germline V gene has CDR1 MDHEN and CDR2 SYDVKM. The germline V and J ends were trimmed by 5 bases and 6 bases, with 17 bases remaining between them. This CDR3 comprises 14 residues. CDR3 sequence: CASSPTGKLIEQYF. CDR3 DNA sequence: TGTGCCAGCAGTCCTACAGGGAAACTTATCGAGCAGTACTTC.

This clone has a single count. The chain carries TRBV5-4 and TRBJ2-7, with D perhaps TRBD2 (6 bases). The length of the CDR3 is 15 residues. V shed 4 bases and J shed 6 bases, with 20 bases lying between them. Germline CDR1 is SGHNT and CDR2 is YYREEE (reference sequence). The CDR3 region has the DNA TGTGCCAGCAGCCCGGGACCGGGAGAGGGCACCGAGCAGTACTTC. Protein: CASSPGPGEGTEQYF.

The chain combines TRBV4-3 with TRBJ2-5; 7 bases fit TRBD2. Trimming removed 0 bases from V and 11 bases from J; junction bases left unmatched: 18. The CDR3 runs to 17 residues. The germline gives CDR1 LGHNA, CDR2 YSLEER. The CDR3 region has the DNA TGCGCCAGCAGCCAAGAGGTGGTGCTAGCGGAAAACGGGGAGCAGTACTTC. It is translated as CASSQEVVLAENGEQYF.

The chain has TRBV4-2 and TRBJ2-5, with D possibly TRBD1 on 6 matching bases. This CDR3 spans 15 amino acids. With 0 bases removed from V and 3 bases from J, the gap between germline ends came to 11 bases. Looked up from germline, CDR1 is LGHNA and CDR2 is YNFKEQ. CDR3 nucleotides: TGTGCCAGCAGCCAAGAACGACCAGGGGAAGAGACCCAGTACTTC. Its translation: CASSQERPGEETQYF.

V gene TRBV28 combines with J gene TRBJ1-2, with TRBD1 matching 8 bases. The CDR3 runs to 17 residues. The trim removed 2 bases at V and 0 bases at J, leaving 8 bases unmatched. In germline, CDR1 is MDHEN, CDR2 SYDVKM. The chain's CDR3 is CASSLGDRFKANYGYTF. The CDR3 DNA reads as TGTGCCAGCAGTTTAGGGGACAGGTTCAAAGCTAACTATGGCTACACCTTC.

J is TRBJ1-1 and V is TRBV28; 10 positions agree with TRBD1. The CDR3 sequence is 17 residues long. Germline-derived CDR1 and CDR2 are MDHEN and SYDVKM. V was clipped by 5 bases and J by 1 base; unmatched bases: 10. The CDR3 sequence: CASSLPGQGQQNTEAFF. DNA of the CDR3: TGTGCCAGCAGTCTCCCGGGACAGGGGCAACAGAACACTGAAGCTTTCTTT.

The chain couples TRBV5-5 to TRBJ2-7, with 7 nucleotides matching TRBD1. This CDR3 comprises 15 residues. Germline CDR1 is SGHKS and CDR2 is YYEKEE (reference sequence). V dropped 2 bases and J dropped 3; count of bases not matched to a gene: 8. The CDR3 DNA follows: TGTGCCAGCAGCTTCCTTGGACAGGATAACTACGAGCAGTACTTC. Amino acids: CASSFLGQDNYEQYF.

The table lists this clone with a few counts. The chain couples TRBV23-1 to TRBJ2-7; 7 nucleotides align to TRBD1. TRBV23-1 is marked as an open reading frame, function uncertain. J gave up 1 base and V 8 bases, and 11 bases lay outside the gene matches. The length of the CDR3 is 15 residues. The CDR3 sequence is CASFPPDRRSYEQYF. In DNA, the CDR3 is TGCGCCAGCTTTCCACCGGACAGGAGATCCTACGAGCAGTACTTC.

As DNA, the CDR3 is TGTGCCACCAGCTCCGGGGGAAGCGAAGCTTTCTTT. Amino acids: CATSSGGSEAFF. The rearrangement uses TRBV15 and TRBJ1-1; the D gene is possibly TRBD1 (5 bases). Germline assignment: CDR1 LNHNV and CDR2 YYDKDF (reference sequence). Trimming stripped 5 bases from V and 8 bases from J, with 12 bases between. The CDR3 length is 12 residues.

V usage is TRBV19 and J usage is TRBJ2-7; D unclear. Deletions cut 6 bases from V and 4 bases from J, with 7 bases between. The CDR3 has 11 residues. The germline CDR1 and CDR2 sequences are LNHDA and SQIVND (reference sequence). The CDR3 spells CASSQNYEQYF. The CDR3 DNA follows: TGTGCCAGTAGCCAAAATTACGAGCAGTACTTC.

This chain links TRBV9 with TRBJ1-2; TRBD1 matches 7 bases. With V trimmed by 3 bases and J by 3 bases, 2 bases remained unmatched. Germline loops: CDR1 SGDLS, CDR2 YYNGEE. The CDR3 has 13 amino acids. CDR3: CASSETGHYGYTF. CDR3 sequence (DNA): TGTGCCAGCAGCGAGACAGGGCACTATGGCTACACCTTC.